This entry describes one TCR beta chain. Antigen unknown. The data were obtained in a study of CD8+ T cells in alopecia areata. Study-level information: Treatment of the treated patients consisted of oral tofacitinib, 5 to 10 mg twice daily. A 6-month period off drug followed tofacitinib, which lasted 6 to 18 months. Whole-study results and caveats: One nonresponder leaves baseline CD8+ expansion's link to response uncertain.

The trim removed 5 bases at V and 3 bases at J, leaving 7 bases unmatched. This CDR3 is built from 15 residues. CDR1 MNHEY and CDR2 SMNVEV come from the germline V gene (reference sequence). Extracted RNA was reverse transcribed, and the resulting cDNA served as sequencing template. Sequencing was performed with immunoSEQ multiplex PCR; in TCRdb, only in-frame clones are kept and a portion is missing. The sample has roughly 190,000 clones, approximately 60% seen once. The treatment: oral pan-JAK inhibitor, 5-10 mg twice daily. Cell sorting was applied to PBMCs, and CD4+ and CD8+ T cells were collected.

The material was CD4+ T cells sorted from blood, obtained at week 4, from a patient treated with tofacitinib. The chain combines TRBV27 with TRBJ1-5, with TRBD1 matching 7 bases. This TCR was sampled from a human donor with alopecia areata. The CDR3 spells CASSQRQGLNQPQHF. The CDR3 nucleotides read TGTGCCAGCAGTCAGCGACAGGGTCTCAATCAGCCCCAGCATTTT.